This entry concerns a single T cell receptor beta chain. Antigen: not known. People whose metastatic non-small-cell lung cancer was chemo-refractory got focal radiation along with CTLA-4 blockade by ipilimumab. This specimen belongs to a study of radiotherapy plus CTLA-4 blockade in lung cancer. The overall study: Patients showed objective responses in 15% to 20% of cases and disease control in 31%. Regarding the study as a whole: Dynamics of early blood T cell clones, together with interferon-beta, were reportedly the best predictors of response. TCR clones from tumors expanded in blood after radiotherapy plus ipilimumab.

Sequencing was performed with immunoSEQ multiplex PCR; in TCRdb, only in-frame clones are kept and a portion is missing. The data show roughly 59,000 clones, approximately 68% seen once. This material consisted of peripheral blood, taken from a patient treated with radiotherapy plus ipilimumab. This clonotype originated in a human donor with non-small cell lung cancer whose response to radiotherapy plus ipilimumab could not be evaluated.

The CDR3 nucleotides read TGTGCCATCAGTGAGTCAACAGGGGGCTGGTACGAGCAGTACTTC. Translating it yields CAISESTGGWYEQYF. The chain has TRBV10-3 and TRBJ2-7; TRBD1 matches 9 bases. Germline loops: CDR1 ENHRY, CDR2 SYGVKD. Germline trimming cut 0 bases from V and 4 bases from J; bases unmatched to any gene: 4. CDR3 size: 15 residues.